What follows are 15 T cell receptor beta chains derived from one specimen sequenced in a study of T-cell reconstitution after alpha-beta-depleted transplantation in children. Using unique molecular identifiers, the investigators prepared the TCRbeta library. Each CDR3 protein gets one entry after TCRdb re-called the PCR reads with MiXCR. The data show roughly 400,000 distinct CDR3 sequences, over 20% seen once. Sequences were derived from PBMCs from the stem cell graft donor, sampled from the stem cell graft. The source of these receptors is a human donor who donated a stem cell graft to a child with acute myeloid leukemia.

This clonotype was picked up a small number of times. V and J are TRBV28 and TRBJ2-7; D is possibly TRBD2 (5 bases). The CDR3 totals 12 residues. Per germline, CDR1 MDHEN and CDR2 SYDVKM. V was shortened by 9 bases and J by 2 bases, with 11 bases between the two germline ends. The CDR3, as DNA: TGTGCCAGTGAGGGTAGCGCCTACGAGCAGTACTTC. Its translation is CASEGSAYEQYF.

The J gene is TRBJ2-7, the V gene TRBV7-3; TRBD2 matches at 9 bases. Germline CDR1 and CDR2: SGHTA and FQGTGA. CDR3 size: 16 residues. V shed 4 bases, J shed 5 bases, and the junction held 12 bases outside the gene matches. The CDR3 region has the DNA TGTGCCAGCAGCTCAGGTCGCTTAGCGGGAGTCGACGAGCAGTACTTC. It encodes CASSSGRLAGVDEQYF. Complete variable domain (other parts from reference TRBV7-3 and TRBJ2-7): GAGVSQTPSNKVTEKGKYVELRCDPISGHTALYWYRQSLGQGPEFLIYFQGTGAADDSGLPNDRFFAVRPEGSVSTLKIQRTERGDSAVYLCASSSGRLAGVDEQYFGPGTRLTVT.

In the case of this clonotype: Given a much more abundant clone one base away, this may be a read error. The chain uses TRBV7-3 and TRBJ2-1, with no clear D. Germline V gene sequence: CDR1 SGHTA, CDR2 FQGTGA. This CDR3 spans 14 amino acids. The DNA of the CDR3 is TGTTCCAGCAGCTTAGACTCTACGGACAATGAGCAGTTCTTC. Translation: CSSSLDSTDNEQFF. Combining the CDR3 with reference TRBV7-3 and TRBJ2-1 gives the whole variable domain GAGVSQTPSNKVTEKGKYVELRCDPISGHTALYWYRQSLGQGPEFLIYFQGTGAADDSGLPNDRFFAVRPEGSVSTLKIQRTERGDSAVYLCSSSLDSTDNEQFFGPGTRLTVL.

This clonotype was counted many times. This rearrangement joins TRBV20-1 to TRBJ2-1; the D gene is possibly TRBD1 (6 bases). The germline V and J ends were trimmed by 5 bases and 8 bases, with 10 bases remaining between them. The CDR3 length is 11 residues. The germline CDR1 and CDR2 sequences are DFQATT and SNEGSKA (reference sequence). In DNA form, the CDR3 reads TGCAGTGCTGCAGGGGTTGATGAGCAGTTCTTC. This encodes CSAAGVDEQFF.

The V call is TRBV5-1, the J call TRBJ1-1; D remains ambiguous. CDR3 size: 13 residues. Trimming removed 1 base at V and 3 bases at J, with 7 bases between. CDR1 SGHRS and CDR2 YFSETQ come from the germline V gene. CDR3 sequence: CASSLIEDTEAFF. Here the CDR3 DNA reads TGCGCCAGCAGCTTGATCGAAGACACTGAAGCTTTCTTT. Using reference TRBV5-1 and TRBJ1-1 for the parts outside the CDR3, the full variable domain is KAGVTQTPRYLIKTRGQQVTLSCSPISGHRSVSWYQQTPGQGLQFLFEYFSETQRNKGNFPGRFSGRQFSNSRSEMNVSTLELGDSALYLCASSLIEDTEAFFGQGTRLTVV.

V gene TRBV19 combines with J gene TRBJ2-7, with 8 bases fitting TRBD1. Germline V gene lookup returns CDR1 LNHDA and CDR2 SQIVND (reference sequence). The CDR3 spans 15 residues. The junction had 10 bases not matched to a gene; V was cut back by 4 bases and J by 5 bases. CDR3 DNA: TGTGCCAGTAGTACGCGACAGGGGAGCCTCCACGAGCAGTACTTC. Amino acid sequence: CASSTRQGSLHEQYF.

This clonotype was seen only a few times. V gene TRBV5-1 combines with J gene TRBJ1-1, with TRBD1 matching 7 bases. The CDR3 runs 14 residues. The germline gives CDR1 SGHRS, CDR2 YFSETQ. V dropped 4 bases and J dropped 4; count of bases not matched to a gene: 7. In nucleotides, the CDR3 is TGCGCCAGCAGCATTACAGCAGGGGGCACTGAAGCTTTCTTT. It codes for CASSITAGGTEAFF.

This clonotype has a count of ten or more. The chain is built from TRBV7-9 and TRBJ2-7; 8 bases agree with TRBD2. The germline gives CDR1 SEHNR, CDR2 FQNEAQ (reference sequence). The V gene end was trimmed by 3 bases and the J gene end by 6 bases; junction bases not matched to a gene: 10. CDR3 length equals 15 residues. CDR3 amino acids: CASSFLAGGSFEQYF. The DNA of the CDR3 is TGTGCCAGCAGCTTCCTCGCGGGAGGATCTTTCGAGCAGTACTTC.

This clonotype was seen repeatedly, ten times or more. The CDR3 end shows no conserved phenylalanine or tryptophan, and so a read error is likely. Because the CDR3's place on the DNA is in doubt, the DNA is left out and the CDR3 is given as listed by TCRdb. V usage is TRBV20-1 and J usage is TRBJ1-1. The CDR3 spans 8 residues, counting both ends. Germline V gene lookup returns CDR1 DFQATT and CDR2 SNEGSKA (reference sequence). The CDR3 sequence: CSAIRSNI.

This clonotype was recorded at least ten times. DNA for the CDR3: TGCAGCGTTGTATCAGTGCGGGGCTACACCTTC. This gives the protein CSVVSVRGYTF. The chain has TRBV29-1 and TRBJ1-2; unclear D gene. Germline V CDR1 and CDR2: SQVTM, ANQGSEA. Trimming left V 4 bases short and J 8 bases short, with 11 bases between. CDR3 length equals 11 residues. Using reference TRBV29-1 and TRBJ1-2 for the parts outside the CDR3, the full variable domain is SAVISQKPSRDICQRGTSLTIQCQVDSQVTMMFWYRQQPGQSLTLIATANQGSEATYESGFVIDKFPISRPNLTFSTLTVSNMSPEDSSIYLCSVVSVRGYTFGSGTRLTVV.

V and J are TRBV7-2 and TRBJ2-1; possible D gene TRBD2, 5 bases. The V gene's germline CDR1 is SGHTA and CDR2 FQGNSA. V lost 6 bases and J lost 0, with 9 bases in between. There are 14 residues in the CDR3. CDR3 nucleotide sequence: TGTGCCAGCAGACCAACTAGCTCCTACAATGAGCAGTTCTTC. This codes for CASRPTSSYNEQFF.

Many counts were recorded for this clonotype. The chain uses TRBV29-1 and TRBJ2-7; tentatively, D is TRBD1 (6 bases). The CDR3 loop spans 13 amino acids. The V end was cut by 8 bases, the J end by 3 bases, with 17 bases between. Germline lookup yields CDR1 SQVTM and CDR2 ANQGSEA. The CDR3 DNA reads TGCAGCTCTGAACCCCCGGGACACTACGAGCAGTACTTC. It yields the protein CSSEPPGHYEQYF.

This clonotype has a handful of counts. The rearrangement uses TRBV29-1 and TRBJ2-1, with D possibly being TRBD2 (6 bases). From germline, CDR1 is SQVTM and CDR2 ANQGSEA. The CDR3 has 16 amino acids. The ends were cut back, 1 base at V and 3 bases at J, with 16 bases in the middle. CDR3 sequence: CSVEGQPSAFYNEQFF. The CDR3 nucleotides are TGCAGCGTTGAAGGGCAACCTAGCGCTTTCTACAATGAGCAGTTCTTC.

This clonotype was detected a few times. The chain is built from TRBV29-1 and TRBJ2-5, with unresolved D. The V gene lost 4 bases and the J gene lost 4 bases, with 13 bases spanning the gap. Germline V gene sequence: CDR1 SQVTM, CDR2 ANQGSEA. This CDR3 spans 13 amino acids. This chain's CDR3 is CSVAGPLGETQYF. The DNA for the CDR3 is TGCAGCGTTGCGGGCCCTCTCGGAGAGACCCAGTACTTC.

This clonotype was seen a few times. V gene TRBV28 combines with J gene TRBJ2-3; 9 nucleotides line up with TRBD1. CDR1 is MDHEN and CDR2 is SYDVKM in the germline V gene. The CDR3 runs to 15 residues. The junction had 5 bases not matched to a gene; V was cut back by 4 bases and J by 3 bases. The CDR3 here is CASSSQGAQTDTQYF. CDR3 sequence (DNA): TGTGCCAGCAGTTCACAGGGGGCACAGACAGATACGCAGTATTTT.